This T cell receptor (beta chain) comes out of a study of blood T cell repertoires in COVID-19. Study context: Sites across the United States, Italy and Spain contributed samples from acute and convalescent COVID-19.

As originally analysed: Reference gene primers were amplified, and this amplification served to estimate nucleated cell counts. The table came from immunoSEQ multiplex PCR; TCRdb's copy has only in-frame clones and leaves some out. V, J and clone size are those of that table, while D and trimming were read from the DNA. The data contain hundreds of thousands of clones, about 87% of them seen just once; the ten biggest clones take up 5% to 6.5%. The CDR3 spans 14 residues. With 1 base clipped from V and 5 bases from J, the junction kept 4 bases outside the gene matches. CDR1 and CDR2 (germline): MDHEN, SYDVKM. Seattle participants joined during active infection and were tracked over time.

What was sequenced was peripheral blood. The rearrangement uses TRBV28 and TRBJ2-7; 8 bases match TRBD1. The clonotype was recovered from a woman in her twenties or thirties with COVID-19, enrolled during active disease. The CDR3 nucleotides read TGTGCCAGCAGTTTATTGGGCAGGGGGCACGAGCAGTACTTC. Translation gives CASSLLGRGHEQYF.